This T cell receptor beta chain was captured in a study of blood T cell repertoires in COVID-19. In the study overall: Samples came from the United States, Italy and Spain, spanning acute and convalescent COVID-19. Sources were T cells, B-cell-depleted T cells, or PBMCs; the material itself was cDNA or gDNA.

Authors' analysis steps: Nucleated cell counts were estimated from reference gene primer amplification. Sequenced by immunoSEQ multiplex PCR; TCRdb stores in-frame clones only, minus some. The V and J calls and clone size are taken from that table; D and trimming were inferred from the DNA. This sample carries approximately 300,000 clones, around nine tenths of them seen once, and the ten largest clones take 1%. The junction had 3 bases not matched to a gene; V was cut back by 0 bases and J by 5 bases. Looked up from germline, CDR1 is SGHRS and CDR2 is YFSETQ. This CDR3 is built from 15 residues. The receptor comes from a man aged 45-65 years with active or convalescent COVID-19. V usage is TRBV5-1 and J usage is TRBJ2-5; TRBD2 matches at 11 bases. The sample was peripheral blood. The CDR3 sequence is CASSLVASGGETQYF. The CDR3 DNA follows: TGCGCCAGCAGCTTGGTGGCTAGCGGGGGGGAGACCCAGTACTTC.